This TCR beta chain was identified during a study of cytomegalovirus exposure and HLA in healthy donors. Study-wide context: According to later analysis, the same platform produced the approximately 120 validation and 600 to 800 first-cohort repertoires. Whole-study findings and limits: In vitro confirmation showed a few CMV-associated chains to be CMV antigen specific. The dataset shows that most TCR sequences were rare, while some public TCRs occurred in many donors.

Generated by immunoSEQ multiplex PCR, the TCRdb table keeps only in-frame clones and is missing some. The table has around 190,000 clones, approximately 86% seen once; the top ten hold 6.5% to 7.5%. As concerns this clone: No antigen is known for it.

A roughly 120-subject validation cohort, separate from the approximately 610-subject first cohort, supplied the donors. CDR1 and CDR2 from the germline V gene are WSHSY and SAAADI. V shed 10 bases and J 8 bases; nucleotides not matched to a gene: 7. CDR3 length: 11 amino acids. Sequenced input: PBMCs. This TCR was sampled from a man aged 30 to 39 in good health and CMV-seropositive. The chain uses TRBV10-2 and TRBJ1-2, with TRBD1 matching over 7 bases. As DNA, the CDR3 is TGCGCCACCGAGGGGGCGGGGGGCTACACCTTC. Protein: CATEGAGGYTF.